What follows is one T cell receptor beta chain and its context. Its target antigen remains unknown. Base qualities are not at hand, and no much larger clone is one base apart. The High Capacity cDNA Reverse Transcription Kit was used to reverse transcribe all of the isolated RNA, meaning that expressed TCRB transcripts were what got sequenced. Deep immunoSEQ sequencing was performed on naive, central memory and regulatory T cell samples, with an average of roughly 3.5 million total reads per sample. Sorted cells were lysed in RLT buffer and RNA was extracted with DNase-treated RNeasy Micro or Mini kits, depending on cell number. To prevent cross-contamination, each cell subset was processed individually, whereas patient and healthy donor samples were processed jointly. The immunoSEQ multiplex PCR was used to amplify TCRB sequences from cDNA, yielding 87-bp fragments that span the CDR3 region. Sequencing of the amplicons was performed on the Illumina HiSeq platform. Regarding the original processing steps: Synthetic template baselines were used to correct PCR bias computationally, reads within Hamming distance 2 were collapsed together, and singletons that could not be merged were discarded. Reads were aligned against IMGT to assign V, D and J genes, CDR3 length and insertions or deletions at six rearrangement sites. Within each subset, clonotype counts were normalized to sorted cell number, after which true diversity and Gini coefficients were computed with the tcR R package. Repertoire sharing was quantified using the overlap coefficient calculated on TCRB nucleotide sequences. Not all clones reach the TCRdb copy of this immuneACCESS table, which keeps in-frame sequences only. Checked studies attribute under half of the gap to unresolved V genes and leave the rest unexplained. That table gives V, J and clone size, and the DNA gave D and trimming. Counted in this sample were some 150,000 clones; 40% to 55% of them appeared once. Clones ranked in the top ten supply around 0.39% of the sample.

This sample is part of a study of beta chain features in type 1 diabetes (dated by TCRdb to 2016 to 2019). As for the study more broadly: Patients and healthy donors did not differ in mean age, gender distribution, total cell number or subset yield. A total of about 110,000,000 sorted cells were examined across all samples, and a strong correlation was observed between cell number per subset and RNA yield. In the study, TCRB repertoires of sorted circulating CD4+ T cell subsets from recently diagnosed type 1 diabetes patients were compared with those of matched healthy donors. Naive and central memory subsets were obtained from all 30 or so donors, but regulatory and stem cell-like memory subsets were isolated from only 8 patients and 8 healthy donors. Overall results and qualifications from the work: HLA sub-analyses involved small numbers of individuals, so any influence of HLA type on TCRB rearrangement remained unresolved. Fewer insertions and more nucleotide deletions at VDJ recombination sites were observed in patients with type 1 diabetes, implying thymic rearrangement abnormalities. Sequencing cDNA rather than genomic DNA could over-represent highly expressing activated cells, although activation and CD3 levels did not differ between groups. Naive, central memory and regulatory TCRB repertoires appeared to be more alike among patients than among healthy donors. Shorter templates might be favored by PCR, yet because patient and control samples were amplified and corrected together, any such skew would affect both groups equally. In all four CD4+ subsets, TCRB CDR3 length was moderately but significantly shorter in type 1 diabetes patients.

Each donor gave one peripheral blood draw, approximately 0.11 L on average, collected into heparinised tubes. A BD FACSAria II and a panel including CD45RO, CCR7, CD25, CD127, CD95 and CD27 were used to sort naive, central memory, regulatory and stem cell-like memory CD4+ T cells. A purity above 95% was achieved for all sorted populations. PBMCs were isolated right away by Lymphoprep density gradient centrifugation and were stained directly, without culture. So that batch effects would be minimized, each experiment stained and sorted samples in pairs, pairing one healthy donor with one patient. V loses 3 bases, J loses 7 bases, and the germline ends lie 13 bases apart. From the germline V gene (reference sequence), CDR1 is LNHDA and CDR2 is SQIVND. The CDR3 has 13 amino acids, counting the end cysteine and phenylalanine. This entry keeps only the CDR3 DNA: 39 bases, framed from base 1.

The sequenced sample was Tregs from blood. Read against the paper, the sample's cell subset or site label means: regulatory CD4+ T cells. The V gene is TRBV19 and the J gene is TRBJ2-7; the D gene is possibly TRBD2, with 5 bases matching. This TCR was sampled from a young man in good health. The DNA sequence is given as TGTGCCAGTAGTATCGGCAGGACGGGGGAGCAGTACTTC. Translated, it reads CASSIGRTGEQYF.